This TCR beta chain was found in a study of blood T cell repertoires in COVID-19. Measured with immunoSEQ multiplex PCR; TCRdb has only the in-frame clones, and not every one. The table has about 190,000 clones, more than 75% seen once. Trimming removed 1 base at V and 1 base at J, with 5 bases between. CDR1 and CDR2 from the germline V gene are SEHNR and FQNEAQ (reference sequence). The CDR3 contains 14 residues. Participants' own reports of clinical history determined their cohort assignment. The sample taken for sequencing was PBMCs or T cells enriched from blood (not recorded which). This sequence originates from a woman aged 45-65 years who had recovered from COVID-19. The chain has TRBV7-9 and TRBJ1-5; D is unclear. CDR3 DNA: TGTGCCAGCAGCTTAGAACAGAGCAATCAGCCCCAGCATTTT. It encodes CASSLEQSNQPQHF.